Presented here are 26 T cell receptor beta chains from one specimen sequenced in a study of response to subunit inactivated influenza vaccine. Each CDR3 protein is one row after TCRdb ran MiXCR on the RT-PCR reads. The repertoire holds a few hundred thousand distinct CDR3 sequences, about 11% seen once, with 11% in the top ten. The same sample was also studied in work on T cells expressing NK-cell markers. This second study notes: 5'RACE template switching with UMIs produced the TCR beta cDNA.

Sequenced here: PBMCs from blood, sampled on the day of vaccination. The receptors were gathered from a man in his fifties or sixties who received an inactivated influenza vaccine.

This clonotype appeared a few times. V is TRBV7-3 and J is TRBJ2-2; D possibly corresponds to TRBD1 (6 bases). This CDR3 spans 15 amino acids. Germline CDR1 reads SGHTA; CDR2 reads FQGTGA. Deletions cut 1 base from V and 7 bases from J, with 13 bases between. The CDR3 region has the DNA TGTGCCAGCAGCTTAAATGGGGACACCATCGGGGAGCTGTTTTTT. Its protein product is CASSLNGDTIGELFF. Filled out from reference TRBV7-3 and TRBJ2-2, the complete variable domain reads GAGVSQTPSNKVTEKGKYVELRCDPISGHTALYWYRQSLGQGPEFLIYFQGTGAADDSGLPNDRFFAVRPEGSVSTLKIQRTERGDSAVYLCASSLNGDTIGELFFGEGSRLTVL.

V usage is TRBV5-1 and J usage is TRBJ2-7; maybe TRBD2 (5 bases). Germline lookup yields CDR1 SGHRS and CDR2 YFSETQ. Between the trimmed V and J ends, which lost 3 bases and 6 bases, there was a span of 13 bases. This CDR3 region has 13 residues. The CDR3 nucleotides are TGCGCCAGCAGCTCGCCGGGGATTCGCGAGCAGTACTTC. Amino acids: CASSSPGIREQYF.

Many counts were recorded for this clonotype. The CDR3 region is CASSLRSGQSSTEAFF. CDR3 sequence (DNA): TGTGCCAGCAGTTTACGATCGGGTCAGTCAAGTACTGAAGCTTTCTTT. The chain combines TRBV12-3 or TRBV12-4 with TRBJ1-1; no reliable D call. The CDR3 consists of 16 residues. V dropped 2 bases and J dropped 5 bases, with 18 bases sitting between them.

The V gene is TRBV20-1, the J gene TRBJ2-5; tentative D call: TRBD1 (6 bases). Germline V CDR1 and CDR2: DFQATT, SNEGSKA (reference sequence). The CDR3 consists of 15 residues. Trimming left V 0 bases short and J 1 base short, with 12 bases between. The CDR3 DNA sequence: TGCAGTGCTAGAGATTTGGTGGGGGCCCAAGAGACCCAGTACTTC. This encodes CSARDLVGAQETQYF.

A few counts support this clonotype. The rearrangement links TRBV20-1 to TRBJ2-5; 9 bases are a match to TRBD1. J was trimmed by 5 bases and V by 6 bases; bases with no gene match: 13. The germline CDR1 and CDR2 sequences are DFQATT and SNEGSKA (reference sequence). The CDR3 spans 15 residues. For the CDR3, the DNA is TGCAGTGCGCCGCGACCGGGACAGGGTGAGGAGACCCAGTACTTC. Residues: CSAPRPGQGEETQYF.

This clonotype occurred many times. The chain recombines TRBV20-1 with TRBJ2-5; a weak D match, TRBD2 (5 bases). This CDR3 comprises 14 residues. Trimming took 3 bases from V and 4 from J, leaving 15 bases between them. The germline V gene encodes CDR1 DFQATT and CDR2 SNEGSKA (reference sequence). CDR3 in amino acids: CSASPVTRSETQYF. For the CDR3, the DNA is TGCAGTGCTAGTCCCGTAACTAGATCAGAGACCCAGTACTTC.

This clonotype was seen only a few times. The V gene is TRBV29-1, the J gene TRBJ2-1, with 9 bases fitting TRBD2. CDR1 SQVTM and CDR2 ANQGSEA come from the germline V gene. J was trimmed by 0 bases and V by 7 bases; bases with no gene match: 16. The CDR3 is made up of 18 amino acids. CDR3 protein: CSAGGSGSPIYSYNEQFF. The CDR3 DNA sequence: TGCAGCGCGGGGGGTAGCGGGAGTCCAATCTACTCCTACAATGAGCAGTTCTTC.

This clonotype has a handful of counts. The chain is built from TRBV19 and TRBJ2-7; 9 positions match TRBD1. Germline V gene sequence: CDR1 LNHDA, CDR2 SQIVND (reference sequence). CDR3 length: 15 residues. Unmatched junction bases numbered 8, after V lost 5 bases and J lost 3 bases. CDR3 amino acids: CASSRVGTGYYEQYF. The DNA of the CDR3 is TGTGCCAGTAGTCGCGTTGGGACAGGGTACTACGAGCAGTACTTC.

This clonotype has at least ten counts. The CDR3: CASRTSPGTGELFF. In nucleotides, the CDR3 is TGCGCCAGCAGGACTAGCCCGGGCACCGGGGAGCTGTTTTTT. The chain combines TRBV5-1 with TRBJ2-2, with 7 bases aligning to TRBD2. Germline CDR1 SGHRS, CDR2 YFSETQ. V trimming: 5 bases; J trimming: 4 bases; junction bases outside the gene matches: 5. This CDR3 is 14 amino acids long. Based on the CDR3 plus reference TRBV5-1 and TRBJ2-2, the full variable domain is KAGVTQTPRYLIKTRGQQVTLSCSPISGHRSVSWYQQTPGQGLQFLFEYFSETQRNKGNFPGRFSGRQFSNSRSEMNVSTLELGDSALYLCASRTSPGTGELFFGEGSRLTVL.

This clonotype was detected many times. V gene TRBV28 combines with J gene TRBJ2-7; the match to TRBD2 covers 7 bases. CDR3 size: 15 residues. CDR1 is MDHEN, CDR2 SYDVKM, per germline. With 5 bases clipped from V and 7 bases from J, the junction kept 14 bases outside the gene matches. The CDR3 sequence: CASSHHLDGGYEQYF. For the CDR3, the DNA is TGTGCCAGCAGTCACCATCTCGACGGGGGGTATGAGCAGTACTTC.

At least ten counts were recorded for this clonotype. J is TRBJ2-3 and V is TRBV12-3 or TRBV12-4, with unresolved D. The V end was cut by 5 bases, the J end by 2 bases, with 17 bases between. The CDR3 has 16 residues. The CDR3 sequence: CASSPKDRGTTDTQYF. In DNA form, the CDR3 reads TGTGCCAGCAGTCCAAAGGACCGAGGAACCACAGATACGCAGTATTTT.

This clonotype appeared many times. This chain joins TRBV20-1 and TRBJ2-4; 8 nucleotides agree with TRBD2. Germline V gives CDR1 DFQATT, CDR2 SNEGSKA (reference sequence). The length of the CDR3 is 16 residues. The V gene end was trimmed by 5 bases and the J gene end by 0 bases; junction bases not matched to a gene: 9. The CDR3 DNA sequence: TGCAGTGCTGATTGGATAGCGGGGCTAGCCAAAAACATTCAGTACTTC. Translated, it gives CSADWIAGLAKNIQYF.

This clonotype was counted only a few times. This rearrangement joins TRBV6-5 to TRBJ1-1; D perhaps matches TRBD1 (5 bases). This CDR3 region has 12 residues. Germline V gene data show CDR1 as MNHEY and CDR2 as SVGAGI. V lost 6 bases to trimming and J lost 7 bases, with 12 bases between them. The CDR3 sequence: CASSDSIHEAFF. Written as DNA, the CDR3 is TGTGCCAGCAGCGACAGTATCCATGAAGCTTTCTTT.

This clonotype was seen a few times. The genes are TRBV5-1 and TRBJ2-5, with D possibly matching TRBD2 (6 bases). V gave up 4 bases and J gave up 9 bases, with 19 bases separating them. The CDR3 has 14 residues. Germline V gives CDR1 SGHRS, CDR2 YFSETQ. The CDR3 bases are TGCGCCAGCAGCAGCGCCGGGAGCACCCGGGCCCAGTACTTC. This codes for CASSSAGSTRAQYF.

The V call is TRBV11-2, the J call TRBJ2-3; D not certain. The CDR3 runs to 15 residues. Trimming left V 1 base short and J 0 bases short, with 8 bases between. CDR1 and CDR2 from the germline V gene are SGHAT and FQNNGV. Here the CDR3 reads CASSLGSLSTDTQYF. CDR3 nucleotides: TGTGCCAGCAGCTTAGGGTCCCTTAGCACAGATACGCAGTATTTT.

In this sample, this clonotype turned up many times. The rearrangement links TRBV5-1 to TRBJ2-7; D is unresolved. The V end lost 4 bases, the J end lost 3 bases, and 8 bases lay between the germline ends. The CDR3 totals 12 residues. Germline V CDR1 and CDR2: SGHRS, YFSETQ. The CDR3 DNA is TGCGCCAGCAGCGCCAATTTCTACGAGCAGTACTTC. Translated: CASSANFYEQYF.

The chain uses TRBV3-1 and TRBJ2-4; D is perhaps TRBD1 (5 bases). V was clipped by 1 base and J by 2 bases, with 9 bases between them. CDR1 is LGHDT and CDR2 is YNNKEL in the germline V gene (reference sequence). This CDR3 is built from 15 residues. CDR3: CASSQATGSKNIQYF. The CDR3 coding sequence is TGTGCCAGCAGCCAAGCTACAGGATCCAAAAACATTCAGTACTTC.

This clonotype was found many times. This chain joins TRBV12-3 or TRBV12-4 and TRBJ2-5, with D possibly TRBD1 on 6 matching bases. The V end was cut by 3 bases, the J end by 5 bases, with 16 bases between. The length of the CDR3 is 15 residues. This chain's CDR3 is CASSFAVGQGETQYF. In DNA, the CDR3 is TGTGCCAGCAGTTTTGCGGTGGGCCAGGGGGAGACCCAGTACTTC.

This chain joins TRBV29-1 and TRBJ1-2; D not certain. CDR3 length equals 14 residues. V was shortened by 4 bases and J by 7 bases, with 19 bases between the two germline ends. Per the germline V gene, CDR1 is SQVTM and CDR2 is ANQGSEA. CDR3 sequence (DNA): TGCAGCGTTGGGGCGGGCCAAGGAGCGGGTGGCTACACCTTC. Its translation is CSVGAGQGAGGYTF.

This clonotype has just a few counts. The chain employs TRBV12-3 or TRBV12-4 and TRBJ2-1, with D tentatively TRBD1 or TRBD2 (5 bases each). The CDR3 is 15 amino acids. The ends were cut back, 1 base at V and 3 bases at J, with 10 bases in the middle. The CDR3 DNA is TGTGCCAGCAGTTTAGGGGACCCCGGCTACAATGAGCAGTTCTTC. This translates into CASSLGDPGYNEQFF.

The rearrangement uses TRBV29-1 and TRBJ2-3, with D unresolved. The length of the CDR3 is 11 residues. The V end lost 4 bases, the J end lost 4 bases, and 6 bases lay between the germline ends. CDR1 is SQVTM and CDR2 is ANQGSEA in the germline V gene. CDR3 sequence (DNA): TGCAGCGTTGTGAAGTCAGATACGCAGTATTTT. Translated, it gives CSVVKSDTQYF.

V gene TRBV28 combines with J gene TRBJ2-1, with TRBD2 as a possible D gene (5 bases). Trimming left V 4 bases short and J 5 bases short, with 9 bases between. Germline CDR1 reads MDHEN; CDR2 reads SYDVKM. This CDR3 is built from 13 residues. CDR3 in DNA: TGTGCCAGCAGTTCGGACTTCAACAATGAGCAGTTCTTC. This gives the protein CASSSDFNNEQFF.

For the CDR3, the DNA is TGTGCCAGCAGCCCTGTAGGACAGGCGCTCAATCAGCCCCAGCATTTT. Residues: CASSPVGQALNQPQHF. The gene calls are TRBV4-2 and TRBJ1-5; TRBD1 matches at 7 bases. CDR1 is LGHNA, CDR2 YNFKEQ, per germline. This CDR3 region has 16 residues. Trimming removed 4 bases from V and 3 bases from J; junction bases left unmatched: 9.

This clonotype was observed at least ten times. This chain connects TRBV6-2 or TRBV6-3 to TRBJ2-2; the match to TRBD1 covers 7 bases. This CDR3 contains 15 residues. Trimming cost V 7 bases and J 0 bases; bases outside gene matches: 5. Germline V gene sequence: CDR1 MNHEY, CDR2 SVGEGT. The CDR3 region has the DNA TGTGCCAGCACCCTTGACAGGGCGAACACCGGGGAGCTGTTTTTT. This gives the protein CASTLDRANTGELFF.

This clonotype has more than one count but fewer than ten. V gene TRBV3-1 combines with J gene TRBJ2-5; the match to TRBD2 covers 14 bases. With V trimmed by 2 bases and J by 5 bases, 1 base remained unmatched. Germline CDR1 and CDR2: LGHDT and YNNKEL (reference sequence). The CDR3 is made up of 15 amino acids. In DNA, the CDR3 is TGTGCCAGCAGCCAACGGACTAGCGGGAGGGAGACCCAGTACTTC. Amino acid sequence: CASSQRTSGRETQYF.

The V call is TRBV7-6, the J call TRBJ2-1; either TRBD1 or TRBD2 may fit D (5 bases each). V was pared by 5 bases and J by 5 bases, with 19 bases between. CDR3 length: 16 residues. CDR1 is SGHVS, CDR2 FNYEAQ, per germline. This CDR3 is CASSDSLRGSNNEQFF. CDR3 DNA: TGTGCCAGCAGCGATAGTTTACGGGGCTCGAACAATGAGCAGTTCTTC.